This T cell receptor beta chain was obtained from a study of vaccination and CD4 T cells after COVID-19. Study-level background: Sampling after COVID took place at a median of around 91 days (range 35 to 161) following diagnosis.

Study findings and constraints: It was found that, in convalescent patients, 304 of 307 vaccine-specific clones were spike mono-reactive.

Cultured CD4+ T cell DNA was sequenced using the Oncomine TCR Beta short-read assay. TCRdb re-derived calls from the PCR reads in MiXCR, one entry per CDR3 protein. In the table there are around 3,200 distinct CDR3 sequences, around 80% of which are singletons. Regarding treatment: approximately 9-day PBMC culture with coronavirus spike peptide pools or control peptides (ViraFEST assay). Half the medium was replaced with fresh IL-2 medium on days 3 and 7. A single count supports this clonotype. Antigen unknown. Deletions cut 6 bases from V and 1 base from J, with 9 bases between. This CDR3 is 13 amino acids long.

Input material: CD4+ T cells from blood, cultured in vitro. The origin of this receptor is a human donor who had recovered from COVID-19. V and J are TRBV12-3 or TRBV12-4 and TRBJ1-1; D not certain. Written as DNA, the CDR3 is TGTGCCAGCAGACTTCAGGAGAACACTGAAGCTTTCTTT. Protein sequence: CASRLQENTEAFF.